This record concerns one T cell receptor (beta chain) sequence. What it binds is unknown. This sample is part of a study of cytomegalovirus exposure and HLA in healthy donors. Findings of the study overall: In a later analysis, at a false discovery rate of 0.05, approximately 18,000 TCR beta sequences were associated with HLA alleles.

In the PCR, 60 Vbeta and 13 Jbeta primers were used. Methods used by the authors: In a later analysis, approximately 80 million unique TCR beta chains included roughly 11 million shared by two or more donors. Libraries were prepared by immunoSEQ multiplex PCR; TCRdb keeps only in-frame clonotypes and omits some of them. The V and J calls and clone size come from that table; D and trimming were worked out from the DNA. The sample records about 200,000 clones, about three quarters being singletons. Germline assignment: CDR1 SGHDT and CDR2 YYEEEE. The CDR3 is 14 amino acids. With V trimmed by 4 bases and J by 7 bases, 4 bases remained unmatched.

The sequenced sample consisted of PBMCs. The receptor's source is a man aged 18 to 29 in good health and CMV-seronegative. The chain joins TRBV5-6 to TRBJ1-6; 8 bases match TRBD1. CDR3 sequence reads: CASSRDRGNSPLHF. The DNA of the CDR3 is TGTGCCAGCAGCCGAGACAGGGGCAATTCACCCCTCCACTTT.